The text below deals with one T cell receptor (beta chain). In the original processing: It was from reference gene primer amplification that nucleated cell counts were estimated. TCRdb's copy holds only in-frame clones and misses some; the assay was immunoSEQ multiplex PCR. D and trimming were read from the DNA, whereas the V and J calls and clone size are those reported in that table. The data contain 78,000 or so clones, around four fifths of them singletons. The record originates from a study of blood T cell repertoires in COVID-19. About the study: COVID-19 samples, acute and convalescent, were from the United States, Italy and Spain. Sample material is recorded as cDNA or gDNA derived from T cells, B-cell-depleted T cells, or PBMCs.

The V gene lost 2 bases and the J gene lost 4 bases, with 11 bases spanning the gap. Germline assignment: CDR1 SGHVS and CDR2 FQNEAQ. The CDR3 is 14 amino acids. This receptor was identified in a human donor in a cohort sampled during active COVID-19. The material sequenced was peripheral blood. This sequence joins TRBV7-8 and TRBJ1-1; D not certain. CDR3 sequence (DNA): TGTGCCAGCAGCTTAAGTCCGGGTGGCACTGAAGCTTTCTTT. Translation: CASSLSPGGTEAFF.